Shown below are 14 T cell receptor beta chains from a single sample sequenced in a study of T cell responses to AZD1222 COVID-19 vaccine (dated by TCRdb to the early 2020s). Taken with the paper, the label for time point translates to: baseline before first vaccination. Library generation was performed with the immunoSEQ multiplex PCR assay. TCRdb provides this immuneACCESS table in a form limited to in-frame rearrangements. Some clones are lacking; in checked studies, under half of them reflect an unresolved V gene, and why the rest are absent is not known. The sample data list 150,000 or so clones, and roughly 90% of these were observed just once. Under 3.5% of the sample is held by the ten biggest clonotypes. This specimen was peripheral blood, taken on day 0 of AZD1222 vaccination. The source is an adult in good health.

The rearrangement uses TRBV7-8 and TRBJ1-2, with D hard to call. CDR3 length: 14 residues. The V end was cut by 5 bases, the J end by 0 bases, with 10 bases between. The germline V gene has CDR1 SGHVS and CDR2 FQNEAQ. Written as DNA, the CDR3 is TGTGCCAGCAGCCTAGGGAATACTAACTATGGCTACACCTTC. Its translation is CASSLGNTNYGYTF.

V gene TRBV7-2 combines with J gene TRBJ2-7, with unresolved D. V was cut by 3 bases and J by 5 bases, with 11 bases left in between. Germline lookup yields CDR1 SGHTA and CDR2 FQGNSA. The CDR3 consists of 13 residues. The CDR3 DNA reads TGTGCCAGCAGCTTGGCCCGGACCGACGAGCAGTACTTC. This sequence encodes CASSLARTDEQYF.

The rearrangement uses TRBV28 and TRBJ1-4; 10 nucleotides line up with TRBD1. The germline V gene has CDR1 MDHEN and CDR2 SYDVKM. This CDR3 contains 15 residues. V was clipped by 6 bases and J by 7 bases; unmatched bases: 8. The CDR3 bases are TGTGCCAGCAGGGTCCCCGGGACAGGGGTTGAAAAACTGTTTTTT. Its protein product is CASRVPGTGVEKLFF.

The chain recombines TRBV9 with TRBJ1-2; 10 nucleotides agree with TRBD1. The CDR3 spans 16 residues. Germline V gives CDR1 SGDLS, CDR2 YYNGEE. Trimming cost V 0 bases and J 5 bases; bases outside gene matches: 7. The DNA for the CDR3 is TGTGCCAGCAGCGTAGAGGGGACAGGGGTGGGGTATGGCTACACCTTC. Translating it yields CASSVEGTGVGYGYTF.

V is TRBV28 and J is TRBJ1-6, with 12 bases identical to TRBD1. Germline trimming cut 5 bases from V and 8 bases from J; bases unmatched to any gene: 4. The CDR3 runs to 15 residues. In germline, CDR1 is MDHEN, CDR2 SYDVKM. CDR3: CASSPRDRGHSPLHF. The DNA for the CDR3 is TGTGCCAGCAGTCCCCGGGACAGGGGGCATTCACCCCTCCACTTT. Full variable domain (remainder filled in from reference TRBV28 and TRBJ1-6): DVKVTQSSRYLVKRTGEKVFLECVQDMDHENMFWYRQDPGLGLRLIYFSYDVKMKEKGDIPEGYSVSREKKERFSLILESASTNQTSMYLCASSPRDRGHSPLHFGNGTRLTVT.

In this sample, this clone turned up once. The rearrangement links TRBV9 to TRBJ2-1; D not certain. V dropped 3 bases and J dropped 7 bases, with 11 bases sitting between them. From germline, CDR1 is SGDLS and CDR2 YYNGEE. The CDR3 spans 13 residues. CDR3 sequence (DNA): TGTGCCAGCAGCGCACCGAGTGGTAATGAGCAGTTCTTC. The encoded protein is CASSAPSGNEQFF.

V is TRBV4-3 and J is TRBJ1-4, with D possibly being TRBD1 (6 bases). Trimming took off 6 bases at V and 0 bases at J, with 14 bases between the two ends. Per germline, CDR1 LGHNA and CDR2 YSLEER. The CDR3 consists of 16 residues. The CDR3 sequence is CASRSRGYATNEKLFF. For the CDR3, the DNA is TGCGCCAGCAGATCCAGGGGTTATGCAACTAATGAAAAACTGTTTTTT.

In its sample, this clone was seen many times. The J gene is TRBJ1-1, the V gene TRBV7-9; D perhaps matches TRBD1 (6 bases). This CDR3 region has 15 residues. V gave up 5 bases and J gave up 2 bases, with 15 bases separating them. Per the germline V gene, CDR1 is SEHNR and CDR2 is FQNEAQ (reference sequence). The CDR3 here is CASSPSWTANTEAFF. CDR3 sequence (DNA): TGTGCCAGCAGCCCCTCTTGGACAGCTAACACTGAAGCTTTCTTT.

This clone was seen ten or more times. The CDR3 DNA reads as TGTGCCAGCAGCCAAGATTCCGACAGGGTTAATGAAAAACTGTTTTTT. Translating gives CASSQDSDRVNEKLFF. The V and J genes are TRBV14 and TRBJ1-4; 7 bases match TRBD1. The CDR3 covers 16 residues. CDR1 and CDR2 from the germline V gene are SGHDN and FVKESK. Trimming cost V 0 bases and J 4 bases; bases outside gene matches: 5.

This chain links TRBV11-2 with TRBJ2-3, with D perhaps TRBD2 (5 bases). The germline gives CDR1 SGHAT, CDR2 FQNNGV. Trimming stripped 5 bases from V and 1 base from J, with 10 bases between. The CDR3 is made up of 14 amino acids. The CDR3 DNA reads TGTGCCAGCAGCCTGTGGCGGGGCACAGATACGCAGTATTTT. Translated, it gives CASSLWRGTDTQYF.

The gene calls are TRBV4-1 and TRBJ2-4; 10 bases are a match to TRBD2. Germline V lookup: CDR1 MGHRA, CDR2 YSYEKL. With 1 base clipped from V and 0 bases from J, the junction kept 9 bases outside the gene matches. The CDR3 is made up of 19 amino acids. This CDR3 reads CASSQGQAGGPLAKNIQYF. CDR3 coding DNA: TGCGCCAGCAGCCAAGGACAAGCGGGAGGGCCGTTAGCCAAAAACATTCAGTACTTC.

V is TRBV15 and J is TRBJ1-5, with no clear D. V lost 1 base to trimming and J lost 5 bases, with 12 bases between them. The CDR3 sequence is 15 residues long. CDR1 is LNHNV and CDR2 is YYDKDF in the germline V gene (reference sequence). The CDR3 spells CATSRVRGGDQPQHF. CDR3 sequence (DNA): TGTGCCACCAGCAGAGTTCGGGGTGGCGATCAGCCCCAGCATTTT.

This chain uses TRBV9 with TRBJ2-4; perhaps TRBD1 as D (6 bases). Germline values: CDR1 SGDLS, CDR2 YYNGEE. The CDR3 spans 14 residues. V was trimmed by 3 bases and J by 6 bases, leaving 13 bases between them. The CDR3 sequence: CASSDGDTRNIQYF. In DNA form, the CDR3 reads TGTGCCAGCAGCGACGGGGACACCCGAAACATTCAGTACTTC.

This rearrangement joins TRBV9 to TRBJ1-2, with D unresolved. The length of the CDR3 is 14 residues. CDR1 is SGDLS and CDR2 is YYNGEE in the germline V gene. The ends were cut back, 0 bases at V and 4 bases at J, with 10 bases in the middle. This chain's CDR3 is CASSVGVAFYGYTF. DNA for the CDR3: TGTGCCAGCAGCGTAGGCGTGGCCTTCTATGGCTACACCTTC. The full variable domain, in which reference TRBV9 and TRBJ1-2 provide the parts outside the CDR3, is DSGVTQTPKHLITATGQRVTLRCSPRSGDLSVYWYQQSLDQGLQFLIQYYNGEERAKGNILERFSAQQFPDLHSELNLSSLELGDSALYFCASSVGVAFYGYTFGSGTRLTVV.